What follows is one T cell receptor (beta chain) and its context. Its target is not known. The assay was immunoSEQ multiplex PCR, and TCRdb's table has in-frame clones only and misses some. The data show about 120,000 clones, with 70% to 90% seen just once and approximately 1.7% held by the top ten. Trimming took 6 bases from V and 12 from J, leaving 18 bases between them. The CDR3 extends over 13 amino acids. Germline CDR1 is MNHEY and CDR2 is SVGAGI. This specimen belongs to a study of T cell responses to AZD1222 COVID-19 vaccine. General observations from the study: Seropositive status at baseline applied to only a handful of AZD1222 recipients. No day 14 peak samples; only post-peak repertoires were characterized. Along spike, vaccine-associated CD4 TCRs were found throughout, with dominance at 160-218 and 743-854. Donors skewed white British and female; clonal diversity was possibly underestimated.

The chain uses TRBV6-5 and TRBJ2-1; weak D call: TRBD1 (5 bases). The TCR comes from an adult in good health. The sequencing here drew on peripheral blood, taken on day 0 of AZD1222 vaccination. The CDR3 reads CASRAQLQGGQFF. For the CDR3, the DNA is TGTGCCAGCAGGGCGCAACTTCAGGGCGGGCAGTTCTTC.